This T cell receptor (beta chain) was captured in a study of beta chain features in type 1 diabetes. Trimming stripped 5 bases from V and 2 bases from J, with 16 bases between. The CDR3 has 15 amino acids. The germline gives CDR1 LNHDA, CDR2 SQIVND (reference sequence). The study, taken as a whole, reports: In every one of the four CD4+ subsets, TCRB CDR3s were moderately but significantly shorter in Type 1 diabetes patients.

The authors reverse transcribed all of the isolated RNA, so sequencing captured expressed TCRB transcripts. Read counts averaged around 3.9 million for samples of naive, central memory and regulatory T cells. TCRdb's copy holds only in-frame clones and misses some; the assay was immunoSEQ multiplex PCR. Seen here are around 710,000 clones, roughly an eighth observed once, and the top ten hold around 0.12%. On this clone itself: Its target is not known.

The source of this sequence is a man aged 25 to 40 with type 1 diabetes. What was sequenced was naive CD4+ T cells from blood. The chain combines TRBV19 with TRBJ2-7, with D tentatively TRBD1 (8 bases). The CDR3, as DNA: TGTGCCAGTAGTCCACGACAGGGGAGGGCCTACGAGCAGTACTTC. This translates into CASSPRQGRAYEQYF.